This TCR beta chain stems from a study of beta chain features in type 1 diabetes. The authors reverse transcribed all of the isolated RNA, so sequencing captured expressed TCRB transcripts. The table came from immunoSEQ multiplex PCR; TCRdb's copy has only in-frame clones and leaves some out. The sample carries over 150,000 clones, around 10% recorded once. Study outcomes and limitations: TCRB CDR3 length was moderately but significantly reduced in all four CD4+ subsets of Type 1 diabetes patients.

With 0 bases clipped from V and 1 base from J, the junction kept 4 bases outside the gene matches. The CDR3 is 17 amino acids. Germline V CDR1 and CDR2: LNHNV, YYDKDF (reference sequence). As for this clone: Its cognate antigen is unknown.

Material: central memory CD4+ T cells from blood. The chain combines TRBV15 with TRBJ2-1; 9 bases are shared with TRBD1. This sequence originates from a man in his thirties or forties with type 1 diabetes. The CDR3 DNA reads TGTGCCACCAGCAGAGATTACGGGACAGGGTCCTACAATGAGCAGTTCTTC. Protein sequence: CATSRDYGTGSYNEQFF.